Here is one T cell receptor (beta chain) with its context. V lost 3 bases, J lost 6 bases, and 6 bases stayed unmatched. From germline, CDR1 is SGHNT and CDR2 YENEEA. The CDR3 loop spans 15 amino acids. This table comes from immunoSEQ multiplex PCR, and its TCRdb copy is limited to in-frame clones, with some not included. The profile covers around 60,000 clones, with nearly 95% appearing a single time and under 5.5% taken by the ten largest. These data belong to a study of blood T cell repertoires in COVID-19. In the study overall: Sites in the United States, Italy and Spain provided acute and convalescent COVID-19 samples. The cDNA or gDNA used as material had been derived from T cells, B-cell-depleted T cells, or PBMCs.

The genes are TRBV11-3 and TRBJ2-1, with 9 bases matching TRBD1. The receptor's source is a man over 45 with active COVID-19. The sample comprised peripheral blood. This chain's CDR3 is CASSFLQGAINEQFF. The CDR3 DNA is TGTGCCAGCAGCTTCCTACAGGGGGCAATCAATGAGCAGTTCTTC.